This TCR beta chain came from a study of blood T cell repertoires in COVID-19. The CDR3 is made up of 18 amino acids. Germline CDR1 and CDR2: SGHAT and FQNNGV. The V segment lost 6 bases and the J segment 2 bases; nucleotides outside the gene matches: 16. Authors' data handling: How many nucleated cells were present was estimated from reference gene primer amplification. Some clones are missing from TCRdb's copy, which holds only in-frame ones; the method was immunoSEQ multiplex PCR. V, J and clone size are those of that table, while D and trimming were read from the DNA. The table records around 280,000 clones, around 88% of them present only once.

The sequenced sample consisted of PBMCs or T cells enriched from blood (not recorded which). The receptor's source is a woman aged 40 to 50 who had recovered from COVID-19. The chain combines TRBV11-2 with TRBJ1-3, with 7 bases identical to TRBD1. The CDR3 protein is CASSRRGADRIPGNTIYF. Here the CDR3 DNA reads TGTGCCAGCAGTCGACGGGGCGCGGACAGGATACCTGGAAACACCATATATTTT.